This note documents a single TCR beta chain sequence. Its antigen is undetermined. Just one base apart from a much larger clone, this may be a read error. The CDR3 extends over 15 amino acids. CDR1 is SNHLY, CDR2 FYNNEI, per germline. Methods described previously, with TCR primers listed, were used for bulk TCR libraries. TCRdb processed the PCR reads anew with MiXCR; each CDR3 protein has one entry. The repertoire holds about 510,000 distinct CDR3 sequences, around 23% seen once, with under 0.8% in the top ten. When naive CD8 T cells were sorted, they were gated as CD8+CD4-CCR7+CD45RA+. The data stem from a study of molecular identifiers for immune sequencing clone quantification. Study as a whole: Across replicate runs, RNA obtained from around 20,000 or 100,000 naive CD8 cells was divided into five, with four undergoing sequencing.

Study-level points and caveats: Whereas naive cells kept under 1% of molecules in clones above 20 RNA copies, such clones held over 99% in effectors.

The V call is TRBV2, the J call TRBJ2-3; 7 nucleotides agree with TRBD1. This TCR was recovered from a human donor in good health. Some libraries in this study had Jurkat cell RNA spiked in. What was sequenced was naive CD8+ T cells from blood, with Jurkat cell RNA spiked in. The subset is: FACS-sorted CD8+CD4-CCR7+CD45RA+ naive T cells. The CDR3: CASSDTDRAVDMQYF. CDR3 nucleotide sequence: TGTGCCAGCAGTGACACAGACAGGGCGGTAGATATGCAGTATTTT.